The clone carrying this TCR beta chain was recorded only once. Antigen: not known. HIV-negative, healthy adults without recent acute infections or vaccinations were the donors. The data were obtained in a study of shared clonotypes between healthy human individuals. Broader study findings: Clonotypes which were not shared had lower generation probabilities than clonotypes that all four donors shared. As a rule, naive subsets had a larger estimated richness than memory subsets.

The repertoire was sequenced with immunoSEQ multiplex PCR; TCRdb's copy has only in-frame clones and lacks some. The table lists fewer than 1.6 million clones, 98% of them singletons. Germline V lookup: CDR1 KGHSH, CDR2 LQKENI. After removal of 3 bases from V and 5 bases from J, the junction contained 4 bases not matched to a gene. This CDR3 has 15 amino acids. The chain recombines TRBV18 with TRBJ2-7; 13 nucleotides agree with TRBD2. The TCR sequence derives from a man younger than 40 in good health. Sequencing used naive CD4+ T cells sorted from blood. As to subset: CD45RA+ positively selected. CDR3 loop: CASSPFGLAGDEQYF. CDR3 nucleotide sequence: TGTGCCAGCTCACCCTTCGGACTAGCGGGAGACGAGCAGTACTTC.